A single sample is the source of the 27 T cell receptor beta chains below, sequenced in a study of blood T cell repertoires in COVID-19. Only in-frame clones appear in the TCRdb table, and some are missing; sequencing was by immunoSEQ multiplex PCR. The sample shows about 300,000 clones, roughly 90% of them seen only once. Material: PBMCs or T cells enriched from blood (not recorded which). These TCRs come from a woman in her 50s who had been exposed to COVID-19.

The chain recombines TRBV4-1 with TRBJ1-1, with 7 bases fitting TRBD1. V was pared by 4 bases and J by 1 base, with 3 bases of the junction left unmatched. The CDR3 contains 14 residues. Germline V gene lookup returns CDR1 MGHRA and CDR2 YSYEKL. CDR3 sequence reads: CASSRGQENTEAFF. In DNA, the CDR3 is TGCGCCAGCAGCCGCGGACAGGAGAACACTGAAGCTTTCTTT.

This chain connects TRBV4-1 to TRBJ1-2, with 11 nucleotides matching TRBD1. The CDR3 sequence is 16 residues long. Trimming at V came to 0 bases and at J to 2 bases, leaving 2 bases not matched to a gene. Germline V gene sequence: CDR1 MGHRA, CDR2 YSYEKL. DNA for the CDR3: TGCGCCAGCAGCCAAGAGTGGGACAGGGGGAACTATGGCTACACCTTC. Translated: CASSQEWDRGNYGYTF.

The rearrangement uses TRBV7-9 and TRBJ1-1; 8 nucleotides match TRBD1. CDR3 length: 14 amino acids. J gave up 5 bases and V 6 bases, and 8 bases lay outside the gene matches. Per the germline V gene, CDR1 is SEHNR and CDR2 is FQNEAQ (reference sequence). In DNA, the CDR3 is TGTGCCAGCAGACGACAGGGGAGGTATACTGAAGCTTTCTTT. It yields the protein CASRRQGRYTEAFF.

V and J are TRBV28 and TRBJ1-4; no reliable D call. Trimming shortened V by 2 bases and J by 6 bases, and 13 bases separated the two germline ends. CDR1 MDHEN and CDR2 SYDVKM come from the germline V gene. This CDR3 has 15 amino acids. The CDR3 loop is CASSLGYRGDEKLFF. CDR3 DNA sequence: TGTGCCAGCAGTTTAGGTTATCGAGGTGATGAAAAACTGTTTTTT.

The chain is built from TRBV15 and TRBJ1-2; no clear D. The CDR3 runs 13 residues. Trimming left V 5 bases short and J 8 bases short, with 15 bases between. Germline V CDR1 and CDR2: LNHNV, YYDKDF (reference sequence). CDR3 DNA sequence: TGTGCCACCAGCTCACATCGGGGTGGGGGCTACACCTTC. As protein: CATSSHRGGGYTF.

This clone was seen just once. This sequence joins TRBV4-1 and TRBJ2-7; 12 bases agree with TRBD2. The germline V gene encodes CDR1 MGHRA and CDR2 YSYEKL. With 4 bases clipped from V and 2 bases from J, the junction kept 3 bases outside the gene matches. The CDR3 spans 15 residues. For the CDR3, the DNA is TGCGCCAGCAGCCGGAGACTAGCGGGGGCCTACGAGCAGTACTTC. Residues: CASSRRLAGAYEQYF.

The J gene is TRBJ1-5, the V gene TRBV19; no reliable D call. This CDR3 comprises 17 residues. Trimming shortened V by 3 bases and J by 0 bases, and 15 bases separated the two germline ends. From germline, CDR1 is LNHDA and CDR2 SQIVND (reference sequence). CDR3: CASSIVPHRDSNQPQHF. DNA for the CDR3: TGTGCCAGTAGTATTGTCCCCCACAGAGATAGCAATCAGCCCCAGCATTTT.

The rearrangement uses TRBV19 and TRBJ1-5; no clear D. The CDR3 runs 14 residues. Germline CDR1 is LNHDA and CDR2 is SQIVND (reference sequence). V was cut by 3 bases and J by 4 bases, with 10 bases left in between. CDR3 DNA: TGTGCCAGTAGTATGGAGGGCGGAAATCAGCCCCAGCATTTT. Residues: CASSMEGGNQPQHF.

J is TRBJ1-6 and V is TRBV29-1, with D unresolved. V dropped 7 bases and J dropped 3 bases, with 28 bases sitting between them. There are 19 residues in the CDR3. Germline CDR1 and CDR2: SQVTM and ANQGSEA. CDR3 loop: CSGPGQELVAGLYNSPLHF. The CDR3 DNA follows: TGCAGCGGCCCGGGCCAGGAATTAGTCGCAGGACTCTATAATTCACCCCTCCACTTT.

The chain has TRBV7-8 and TRBJ1-1, with D hard to call. The V gene lost 5 bases and the J gene lost 2 bases, with 24 bases spanning the gap. CDR3 length: 18 amino acids. Germline values: CDR1 SGHVS, CDR2 FQNEAQ. In DNA form, the CDR3 reads TGTGCCAGCAGCAGCCACCCGTCTATCCAGGTCATAAACACTGAAGCTTTCTTT. This gives the protein CASSSHPSIQVINTEAFF.

V and J are TRBV4-1 and TRBJ1-5; 9 nucleotides line up with TRBD1. The V and J ends lost 3 bases and 7 bases, in that order; junction bases with no gene match: 7. Germline V gene sequence: CDR1 MGHRA, CDR2 YSYEKL. CDR3 size: 15 residues. The CDR3 region has the DNA TGCGCCAGCAGCCATGAGGACAGGGGTGGACAGCCCCAGCATTTT. Protein: CASSHEDRGGQPQHF.

J is TRBJ1-2 and V is TRBV9, with D maybe TRBD1 (5 bases). V was cut by 0 bases and J by 4 bases, with 16 bases left in between. Germline values: CDR1 SGDLS, CDR2 YYNGEE. This CDR3 comprises 16 residues. Here the CDR3 reads CASSVAAQGGSYGYTF. The CDR3, as DNA: TGTGCCAGCAGCGTAGCTGCGCAGGGAGGGAGCTATGGCTACACCTTC.

The CDR3 bases are TGTGCCAGCAGTTTTGGGACAGGGCACACCGGGGAGCTGTTTTTT. It encodes CASSFGTGHTGELFF. This chain links TRBV27 with TRBJ2-2; 9 bases are a match to TRBD1. Per the germline V gene, CDR1 is MNHEY and CDR2 is SMNVEV (reference sequence). CDR3 length equals 15 residues. V lost 3 bases and J lost 3; bases outside the gene matches: 2.

The chain recombines TRBV19 with TRBJ2-2; 9 nucleotides line up with TRBD2. V shed 3 bases and J 6 bases; nucleotides not matched to a gene: 8. The CDR3 is 16 residues long. Germline V lookup: CDR1 LNHDA, CDR2 SQIVND (reference sequence). CDR3 amino acids: CASSMTGGGAPGELFF. The CDR3 coding sequence is TGTGCCAGTAGTATGACTGGCGGGGGGGCCCCCGGGGAGCTGTTTTTT.

This sequence joins TRBV2 and TRBJ1-5; no firm D call. Looked up from germline, CDR1 is SNHLY and CDR2 is FYNNEI. The CDR3 has 16 residues. Trimming shortened V by 1 base and J by 0 bases, and 10 bases separated the two germline ends. CDR3 sequence reads: CASSEDGRYSNQPQHF. DNA of the CDR3: TGTGCCAGCAGTGAAGATGGGAGATATAGCAATCAGCCCCAGCATTTT. The whole variable domain, remainder taken from reference TRBV2 and TRBJ1-5, is EPEVTQTPSHQVTQMGQEVILRCVPISNHLYFYWYRQILGQKVEFLVSFYNNEISEKSEIFDDQFSVERPDGSNFTLKIRSTKLEDSAMYFCASSEDGRYSNQPQHFGDGTRLSIL.

The rearrangement uses TRBV19 and TRBJ1-2; D is unclear. Germline CDR1 and CDR2: LNHDA and SQIVND (reference sequence). The CDR3 consists of 13 residues. V dropped 9 bases and J dropped 4 bases, with 15 bases sitting between them. In DNA form, the CDR3 reads TGTGCCAGCACTAATCAGGACTTCTATGGCTACACCTTC. This codes for CASTNQDFYGYTF. Based on the CDR3 plus reference TRBV19 and TRBJ1-2, the full variable domain is DGGITQSPKYLFRKEGQNVTLSCEQNLNHDAMYWYRQDPGQGLRLIYYSQIVNDFQKGDIAEGYSVSREKKESFPLTVTSAQKNPTAFYLCASTNQDFYGYTFGSGTRLTVV.

The chain has TRBV10-3 and TRBJ1-6, with a weak D call TRBD1 (6 bases). V was pared by 3 bases and J by 10 bases, with 13 bases between. Germline V gene sequence: CDR1 ENHRY, CDR2 SYGVKD. The CDR3 spans 14 residues. The CDR3: CAISEGTKGSPLHF. CDR3 nucleotide sequence: TGTGCCATCAGTGAAGGGACAAAGGGATCACCCCTCCACTTT.

V usage is TRBV5-1 and J usage is TRBJ1-4; 8 nucleotides line up with TRBD1. Germline V gene lookup returns CDR1 SGHRS and CDR2 YFSETQ. CDR3 length equals 14 residues. J lost 8 bases, V lost 4 bases, and 7 bases had no gene match. The CDR3 DNA reads as TGCGCCAGCAGCCTCGGACAGGGAGACGAAAAACTGTTTTTT. The encoded protein is CASSLGQGDEKLFF.

The CDR3 here is CASSSSDRGIYGYTF. DNA of the CDR3: TGTGCCAGCAGCTCCTCGGACAGGGGAATATATGGCTACACCTTC. This chain uses TRBV7-2 with TRBJ1-2; 9 bases match TRBD1. This CDR3 region has 15 residues. Germline CDR1 and CDR2: SGHTA and FQGNSA. V was clipped by 4 bases and J by 5 bases; unmatched bases: 8. Combining the CDR3 with reference TRBV7-2 and TRBJ1-2 gives the whole variable domain GAGVSQSPSNKVTEKGKDVELRCDPISGHTALYWYRQSLGQGLEFLIYFQGNSAPDKSGLPSDRFSAERTGGSVSTLTIQRTQQEDSAVYLCASSSSDRGIYGYTFGSGTRLTVV.

The CDR3 nucleotides read TGTGCCAGTAGTGCTACTGGGGGGACAGGGAGATCCTACGAGCAGTACTTC. It yields the protein CASSATGGTGRSYEQYF. The gene calls are TRBV19 and TRBJ2-7, with 9 bases fitting TRBD1. The germline gives CDR1 LNHDA, CDR2 SQIVND (reference sequence). CDR3 length equals 17 residues. Unmatched junction bases numbered 12, after V lost 5 bases and J lost 1 base. Full variable domain (remainder filled in from reference TRBV19 and TRBJ2-7): DGGITQSPKYLFRKEGQNVTLSCEQNLNHDAMYWYRQDPGQGLRLIYYSQIVNDFQKGDIAEGYSVSREKKESFPLTVTSAQKNPTAFYLCASSATGGTGRSYEQYFGPGTRLTVT.

The rearrangement joins TRBV18 to TRBJ1-6; perhaps TRBD1 as D (6 bases). The ends were cut back, 2 bases at V and 6 bases at J, with 11 bases in the middle. Germline-derived CDR1 and CDR2 are KGHSH and LQKENI. CDR3 size: 15 residues. The chain's CDR3 is CASSPGQIFNSPLHF. The CDR3 DNA is TGTGCCAGCTCACCAGGACAGATCTTTAATTCACCCCTCCACTTT.

The chain joins TRBV30 to TRBJ1-4; TRBD1 is a possible D gene (6 bases). This CDR3 has 15 amino acids. The V end was cut by 1 base, the J end by 4 bases, with 13 bases between. The germline gives CDR1 GTSNPN, CDR2 SVGIG (reference sequence). Here the CDR3 DNA reads TGTGCCTGGAGTGCGGCAGGGGTGCTTAATGAAAAACTGTTTTTT. As protein: CAWSAAGVLNEKLFF.

This sequence joins TRBV28 and TRBJ1-3; D not certain. Germline CDR1 reads MDHEN; CDR2 reads SYDVKM. V dropped 5 bases and J dropped 5 bases, with 13 bases sitting between them. The CDR3 is 14 amino acids. The CDR3 here is CASSPPRGRNTIYF. The CDR3 DNA reads TGTGCCAGCAGTCCGCCCCGGGGAAGAAACACCATATATTTT.

The gene calls are TRBV9 and TRBJ1-1, with TRBD1 as a possible D gene (6 bases). The CDR3 has 13 residues. Trimming took 3 bases from V and 4 from J, leaving 10 bases between them. Germline-derived CDR1 and CDR2 are SGDLS and YYNGEE. This CDR3 reads CASSASTGTEAFF. The CDR3 coding sequence is TGTGCCAGCAGCGCTTCGACAGGCACTGAAGCTTTCTTT.

A few counts support this clone. The V and J genes are TRBV19 and TRBJ2-7; D is perhaps TRBD1 (6 bases). The CDR3 is made up of 15 amino acids. Trimming took off 3 bases at V and 4 bases at J, with 16 bases between the two ends. Germline lookup yields CDR1 LNHDA and CDR2 SQIVND (reference sequence). Here the CDR3 DNA reads TGTGCCAGTAGTATCATACAGGGTTCGAGGTACGAGCAGTACTTC. It encodes CASSIIQGSRYEQYF.

The V call is TRBV7-6, the J call TRBJ1-1, with D possibly TRBD1 on 5 matching bases. V lost 2 bases and J 2 bases, leaving 6 bases between the germline ends. CDR1 is SGHVS and CDR2 is FNYEAQ in the germline V gene. CDR3 length: 13 residues. The CDR3 DNA follows: TGTGCCAGCAGCTTAAGGGGTAACACTGAAGCTTTCTTT. Translation gives CASSLRGNTEAFF. Full variable domain (remainder filled in from reference TRBV7-6 and TRBJ1-1): GAGVSQSPRYKVTKRGQDVALRCDPISGHVSLYWYRQALGQGPEFLTYFNYEAQQDKSGLPNDRFSAERPEGSISTLTIQRTEQRDSAMYRCASSLRGNTEAFFGQGTRLTVV.

This rearrangement joins TRBV5-1 to TRBJ2-3, with TRBD2 matching 15 bases. This CDR3 has 17 residues. The V gene's germline CDR1 is SGHRS and CDR2 YFSETQ. The V segment lost 3 bases and the J segment 2 bases; nucleotides outside the gene matches: 4. CDR3 sequence (DNA): TGCGCCAGCAGCTCCGGGACTAGCGGGGGGCCCACAGATACGCAGTATTTT. Translating it yields CASSSGTSGGPTDTQYF.